This TCR beta chain was sequenced for a study of response to subunit inactivated influenza vaccine. CDR1 is SNHLY, CDR2 FYNNEI, per germline. The V end was cut by 1 base, the J end by 3 bases, with 7 bases between. This CDR3 comprises 13 residues. A remark on this clonotype: As yet, its antigen is unknown.

MiXCR, run by TCRdb on the RT-PCR reads, gives a single entry per CDR3 protein. The repertoire includes roughly 710,000 distinct CDR3 sequences, 12% to 15% of them detected once, and 7.5% to 9% sits in the top ten. Study conclusions and caveats: Each seasonal influenza vaccination, the authors suggested, recruits few new T cells.

This TCR was recovered from a man in his fifties or sixties who received an inactivated influenza vaccine. Sequences were derived from PBMCs from blood, sampled approximately 15 days before vaccination. The chain couples TRBV2 to TRBJ2-7, with D uncertain. CDR3 sequence reads: CASSEGRVYEQYF. DNA for the CDR3: TGTGCCAGCAGTGAAGGCCGGGTCTACGAGCAGTACTTC.